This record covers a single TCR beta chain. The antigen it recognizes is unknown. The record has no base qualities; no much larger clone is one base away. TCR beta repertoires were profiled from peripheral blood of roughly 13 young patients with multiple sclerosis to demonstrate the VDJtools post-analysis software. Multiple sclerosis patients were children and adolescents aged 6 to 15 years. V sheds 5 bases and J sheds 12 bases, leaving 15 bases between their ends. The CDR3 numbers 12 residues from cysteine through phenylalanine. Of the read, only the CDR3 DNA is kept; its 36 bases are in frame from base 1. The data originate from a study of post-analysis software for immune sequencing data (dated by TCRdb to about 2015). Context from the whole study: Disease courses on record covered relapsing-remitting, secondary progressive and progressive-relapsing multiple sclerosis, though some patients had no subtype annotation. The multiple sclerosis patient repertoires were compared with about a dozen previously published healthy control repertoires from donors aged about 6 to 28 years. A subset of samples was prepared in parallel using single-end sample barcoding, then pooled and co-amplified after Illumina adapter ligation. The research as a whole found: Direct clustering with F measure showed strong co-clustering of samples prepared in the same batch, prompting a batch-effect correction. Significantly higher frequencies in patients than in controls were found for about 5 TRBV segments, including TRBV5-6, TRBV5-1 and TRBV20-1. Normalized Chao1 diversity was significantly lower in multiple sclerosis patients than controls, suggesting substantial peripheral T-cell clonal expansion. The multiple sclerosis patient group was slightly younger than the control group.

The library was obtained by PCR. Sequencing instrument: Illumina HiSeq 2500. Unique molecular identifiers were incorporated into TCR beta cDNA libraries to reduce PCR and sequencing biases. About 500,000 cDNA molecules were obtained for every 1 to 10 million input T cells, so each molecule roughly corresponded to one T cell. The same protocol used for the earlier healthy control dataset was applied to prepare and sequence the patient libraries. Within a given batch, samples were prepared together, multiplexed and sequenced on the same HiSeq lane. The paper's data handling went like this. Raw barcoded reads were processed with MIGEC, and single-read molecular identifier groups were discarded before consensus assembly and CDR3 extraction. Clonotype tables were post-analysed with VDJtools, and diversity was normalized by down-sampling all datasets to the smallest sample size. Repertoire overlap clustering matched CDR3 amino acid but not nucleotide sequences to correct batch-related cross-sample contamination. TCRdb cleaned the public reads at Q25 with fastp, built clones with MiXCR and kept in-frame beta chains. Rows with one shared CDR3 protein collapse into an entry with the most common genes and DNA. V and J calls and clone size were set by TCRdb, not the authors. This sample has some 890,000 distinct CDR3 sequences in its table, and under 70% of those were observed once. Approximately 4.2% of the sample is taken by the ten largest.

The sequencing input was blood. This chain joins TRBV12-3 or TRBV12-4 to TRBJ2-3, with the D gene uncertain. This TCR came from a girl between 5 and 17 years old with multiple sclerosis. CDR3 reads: CASSPFPQHQYF. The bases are TGTGCCAGCAGTCCCTTCCCCCAGCATCAGTATTTT.